These T cell receptor beta chains were read from a single sample in a study of shared clonotypes between healthy human individuals. Profiled with immunoSEQ multiplex PCR; TCRdb holds only in-frame clones, not every one. In the table there are millions of clones, about 95% of which are singletons. Sequences were obtained from naive CD4+ T cells sorted from blood. The receptors shown here come from a man between 18 and 35 years old in good health. CDR3s include the opening cysteine and the closing phenylalanine or tryptophan. D genes are given only for firm matches. The listing skips clone size in some rows; elsewhere it reads once, few, many or a size class.

clone_size,j_call,d_call,v_call,cdr3_aa,cdr3_nt
.,TRBJ2-7,.,TRBV10-2,CASSAGGEQYF,TGCGCCAGCAGTGCCGGTGGCGAGCAGTACTTC
.,TRBJ2-7,TRBD2,TRBV2,CASSPRTSKYEQYF,TGTGCCAGCAGTCCCAGGACTAGCAAGTACGAGCAGTACTTC
.,TRBJ1-6,.,TRBV6-5,CASSPGQYSPLHF,TGTGCCAGCAGTCCCGGACAGTATTCACCCCTCCACTTT
.,TRBJ1-1,TRBD1,TRBV28,CASSLPGGNTEAFF,TGTGCCAGCAGTTTGCCAGGGGGGAACACTGAAGCTTTCTTT
once,TRBJ1-1,.,TRBV5-1,CASSLAGQSEAFF,TGCGCCAGCAGCTTGGCTGGACAGAGTGAAGCTTTCTTT
.,TRBJ2-5,TRBD1,TRBV7-2,CASSQATGTGVETQYF,TGTGCCAGCAGTCAAGCAACCGGGACAGGGGTGGAGACCCAGTACTTC
.,TRBJ1-4,TRBD1,TRBV29-1,CSVGGQINGEKLFF,TGCAGCGTGGGGGGACAGATTAATGGTGAAAAACTGTTTTTT
.,TRBJ1-5,.,TRBV2,CASSTVYSNQPQHF,TGTGCCAGCAGCACCGTTTATAGCAATCAGCCCCAGCATTTT
.,TRBJ2-7,.,TRBV6-6,CASSYLGVGYEQYF,TGTGCCAGCAGTTACCTTGGGGTTGGCTACGAGCAGTACTTC
once,TRBJ1-6,.,TRBV4-1,CASSQGPGSSYNSPLHF,TGCGCCAGCAGCCAGGGGCCCGGGAGCTCCTATAATTCACCCCTCCACTTT
.,TRBJ2-7,TRBD1,TRBV19,CASSHTGTGVYEQYF,TGTGCCAGTAGTCACACCGGGACAGGGGTTTACGAGCAGTACTTC
.,TRBJ2-1,TRBD1,TRBV11-3,CASSLGQGSYNEQFF,TGTGCCAGCAGCTTGGGACAGGGCTCCTACAATGAGCAGTTCTTC
.,TRBJ2-7,TRBD1,TRBV7-8,CASSSAGTGTYEQYF,TGTGCCAGCAGCTCAGCCGGGACAGGAACTTACGAGCAGTACTTC
.,TRBJ2-7,.,TRBV7-2,CASSSPGLEQYF,TGTGCCAGCAGCTCCCCCGGTCTCGAGCAGTACTTC
.,TRBJ1-4,.,TRBV4-3,CASSQDWGNEVEKLFF,TGCGCCAGCAGCCAAGATTGGGGAAACGAGGTTGAAAAACTGTTTTTT
.,TRBJ2-3,TRBD2,TRBV5-1,CASTRTSGGASTDTQYF,TGCGCCAGCACGCGGACTAGCGGGGGGGCTAGCACAGATACGCAGTATTTT
.,TRBJ2-7,.,TRBV14,CASSPGPNSGQYF,TGTGCCAGCAGCCCGGGGCCCAACTCCGGGCAGTACTTC
.,TRBJ1-1,.,TRBV10-1,CASSELRVVNTEAFF,TGCGCCAGCAGTGAGTTAAGGGTCGTTAACACTGAAGCTTTCTTT
.,TRBJ1-2,TRBD1,TRBV5-1,CASSLALTGGPHYGYTF,TGCGCCAGCAGCTTGGCACTGACAGGGGGTCCCCACTATGGCTACACCTTC
.,TRBJ2-7,TRBD1,TRBV10-3,CAIRPGTGPYEQYF,TGTGCCATCAGGCCCGGGACAGGGCCCTACGAGCAGTACTTC
.,TRBJ2-7,TRBD1,TRBV15,CATSKKNRGTKSYEQYF,TGTGCCACCAGCAAAAAGAACAGGGGGACGAAGTCCTACGAGCAGTACTTC
.,TRBJ2-1,TRBD2,TRBV5-1,CASSPMTSGGHNEQFF,TGCGCCAGCAGCCCGATGACTAGCGGGGGGCACAATGAGCAGTTCTTC
.,TRBJ2-2,.,TRBV12-5,CASGLGTVNTGELFF,TGTGCTAGTGGCCTCGGGACGGTGAACACCGGGGAGCTGTTTTTT
.,TRBJ2-7,TRBD2,TRBV27,CASSTTSLVTYEQYF,TGTGCCAGCAGTACGACTAGCTTGGTCACCTACGAGCAGTACTTC
.,TRBJ2-7,TRBD1,TRBV15,CATSRGTGLEEQYF,TGTGCCACCAGCAGAGGGACAGGCCTCGAGGAGCAGTACTTC
.,TRBJ1-1,.,TRBV6-1,CASSEDMVNTEAFF,TGTGCCAGCAGTGAAGATATGGTCAACACTGAAGCTTTCTTT
.,TRBJ1-1,.,TRBV27,CASKDRTDTEAFF,TGTGCCAGCAAAGACAGAACAGACACTGAAGCTTTCTTT
.,TRBJ2-3,.,TRBV11-2,CASSLDLDTTDTQYF,TGTGCCAGCAGCTTAGATCTCGACACCACAGATACGCAGTATTTT
.,TRBJ1-4,.,TRBV10-3,CASYSGVDEKLFF,TGTGCCTCGTATTCCGGGGTAGATGAAAAACTGTTTTTT
once,TRBJ1-4,TRBD1,TRBV10-2,CASSAGTGGNEKLFF,TGCGCCAGCAGTGCAGGGACAGGGGGTAATGAAAAACTGTTTTTT
.,TRBJ1-1,.,TRBV11-2,CASSLASTGTEAFF,TGTGCCAGCAGCTTGGCCTCGACGGGCACTGAAGCTTTCTTT
.,TRBJ2-7,.,TRBV7-2,CASSLGGLGSYEQYF,TGTGCCAGCAGCTTAGGCGGCCTGGGATCCTACGAGCAGTACTTC
once,TRBJ2-3,.,TRBV11-3,CASSQGVRSQVDTQYF,TGTGCCAGCAGTCAAGGGGTCAGGTCGCAGGTAGATACGCAGTATTTT
.,TRBJ1-1,.,TRBV7-2,CASSATVNTEAFF,TGTGCCAGCAGCGCGACAGTGAACACTGAAGCTTTCTTT
.,TRBJ2-7,TRBD1,TRBV18,CASSLGQGRNEQYF,TGTGCCAGCTCACTTGGACAGGGTCGGAACGAGCAGTACTTC
.,TRBJ1-4,.,TRBV19,CASRGGGLSEKLFF,TGTGCCTCAAGAGGTGGGGGTTTGAGTGAAAAACTGTTTTTT
.,TRBJ2-2,.,TRBV6-1,CASRAGPNTGELFF,TGTGCCAGCAGGGCGGGGCCGAACACCGGGGAGCTGTTTTTT
.,TRBJ2-3,.,TRBV10-1,CASSGGDTQYF,TGCGCCAGCAGTGGCGGCGATACGCAGTATTTT
once,TRBJ2-5,TRBD1,TRBV5-1,CASTFGDRGQETQYF,TGCGCCAGCACCTTCGGGGACAGGGGCCAAGAGACCCAGTACTTC
.,TRBJ2-5,.,TRBV28,CASSIQLGPQETQYF,TGTGCCAGCAGTATCCAACTAGGCCCCCAAGAGACCCAGTACTTC
.,TRBJ1-1,.,TRBV5-1,CASMGEGRSNTEAFF,TGCGCCAGCATGGGGGAGGGCAGATCTAACACTGAAGCTTTCTTT
.,TRBJ1-2,TRBD1,TRBV9,CASSVEGQGARYTF,TGTGCCAGCAGCGTAGAGGGACAGGGAGCTCGCTACACCTTC
few,TRBJ1-2,.,TRBV6-1,CASEQLGYTF,TGTGCCAGCGAGCAACTTGGCTACACCTTC
.,TRBJ2-6,.,TRBV5-1,CASRPVTGFGANVLTF,TGCGCCAGCAGACCAGTCACAGGGTTTGGGGCCAACGTCCTGACTTTC
.,TRBJ1-2,.,TRBV28,CASSIRADYGYTF,TGTGCCAGCAGTATCAGGGCGGACTATGGCTACACCTTC
.,TRBJ2-1,TRBD2,TRBV12-5,CASGLVNSGSYEQFF,TGTGCTAGTGGTTTGGTAAATAGCGGGAGCTATGAGCAGTTCTTC
once,TRBJ1-6,.,TRBV5-4,CASSLTGSSYNSPLHF,TGTGCCAGCAGCTTGACAGGGAGCTCCTATAATTCACCCCTCCACTTT
.,TRBJ2-7,TRBD1,TRBV6-6,CASAPRDRTYEQYF,TGTGCCAGCGCCCCCCGGGACAGAACCTACGAGCAGTACTTC
.,TRBJ2-1,.,TRBV5-1,CASSLERGYNEQFF,TGCGCCAGCAGCTTGGAGAGGGGCTACAATGAGCAGTTCTTC
.,TRBJ1-6,TRBD1,TRBV7-3,CASSLIASRGIGPNSPLHF,TGTGCCAGCAGCTTAATAGCAAGCAGGGGGATCGGCCCTAATTCACCCCTCCACTTT
.,TRBJ1-1,.,TRBV29-1,CSVPPWGGDTEAFF,TGCAGCGTCCCTCCCTGGGGGGGGGACACTGAAGCTTTCTTT
once,TRBJ1-2,.,TRBV13,CASSPLADGNYGYTF,TGTGCCAGCAGCCCACTGGCCGACGGCAACTATGGCTACACCTTC